Here is one T cell receptor beta chain with its context. What it binds is unknown. TCRdb keeps only in-frame clones here, not all; method: immunoSEQ multiplex PCR. The sample carries approximately 76,000 clones, more than 85% recorded once. CDR3 length: 13 amino acids. Trimming removed 4 bases from V and 4 bases from J, with 8 bases in between. In germline, CDR1 is MDHEN, CDR2 SYDVKM. This sample is part of a study of OX40 agonist ivuxolimab in advanced cancers. Study background: Ivuxolimab is a fully human IgG2 antibody that activates OX40 (CD134). Study-wide results and caveats: Antigen specificity of clonally expanded peripheral T cells was not established.

The material was CD4+ or CD8+ T cells sorted from blood, obtained in a trial of the OX40 agonist ivuxolimab. This TCR was sampled from an adult with an advanced solid tumor such as melanoma, head and neck, liver or kidney cancer. The rearrangement uses TRBV28 and TRBJ2-1, with a weak D call TRBD1 (5 bases). The CDR3 DNA reads as TGTGCCAGCAGTTCCGGACATTACAATGAGCAGTTCTTC. This sequence encodes CASSSGHYNEQFF.